This record concerns one TCR beta chain sequence. Its antigen is currently unknown. This entry is derived from a study of vaccination effects on CD4 cells after COVID-19. Study-level background: There were a couple of convalescent patients who gave samples 16 days and one week before vaccination. Overall study findings and caveats: Clones from infection and from vaccination both contracted markedly late after vaccination.

This CDR3 is built from 15 residues. Germline V gene data show CDR1 as GTSNPN and CDR2 as SVGIG (reference sequence). Trimming stripped 3 bases from V and 1 base from J, with 12 bases between. Viral peptide pools were used in the ViraFEST assay to expand antigen-specific CD4+ T cells, and sequencing came afterward. Once cultured for 9 to 11 days, the cells underwent separation to obtain CD4+ T cells. Confirmation by PCR established that the person had SARS-CoV-2 infection between March and December 2020. A density of fewer than 2.5 million PBMC per well was used; these cells were cultured with about 10 IU/ml IL-2 and about 9.4 ug/ml peptides. On day 3 and again on day 7, half the medium was replaced with IL-2 medium. Generated by immunoSEQ multiplex PCR, the TCRdb table keeps only in-frame clones and is missing some. The sample shows tens of thousands of clones, around 70% of them seen only once.

The chain uses TRBV30 and TRBJ1-4; D is possibly TRBD1 (5 bases). The sample in question was CD4+ T cells from PBMCs cultured with HCoV-NL63 spike peptides, obtained before COVID-19 vaccination. The source is a human donor who had a prior SARS-CoV-2 infection. DNA for the CDR3: TGTGCCTGGAGATCCGACGACAGAACTAATGAAAAACTGTTTTTT. It codes for CAWRSDDRTNEKLFF.